This T cell receptor beta chain stems from a study of beta chain features in type 1 diabetes. Study results and caveats: Shorter TCRB CDR3s, moderately but significantly so, marked every one of the four CD4+ subsets in Type 1 diabetes patients. Cells that show high TCR expression could be over-represented by cDNA sequencing.

Reverse transcription of all isolated RNA meant that expressed TCRB transcripts were sequenced. The assay was immunoSEQ multiplex PCR, and TCRdb's table has in-frame clones only and misses some. This table holds approximately 250,000 clones, 20% to 25% found once. To note about this clone: Its antigen is undetermined.

What was sequenced was naive CD4+ T cells from blood. The receptor's source is a woman aged 25 to 45 with type 1 diabetes.

The CDR3 region is CASSAGIPDTQYF. The CDR3 DNA is TGTGCCAGCAGCGCGGGCATCCCGGATACGCAGTATTTT. The chain uses TRBV6-1 and TRBJ2-3; a weak D match, TRBD2 (5 bases). Trimming removed 6 bases at V and 6 bases at J, with 13 bases between. Germline V gene data show CDR1 as MNHNS and CDR2 as SASEGT. There are 13 residues in the CDR3.